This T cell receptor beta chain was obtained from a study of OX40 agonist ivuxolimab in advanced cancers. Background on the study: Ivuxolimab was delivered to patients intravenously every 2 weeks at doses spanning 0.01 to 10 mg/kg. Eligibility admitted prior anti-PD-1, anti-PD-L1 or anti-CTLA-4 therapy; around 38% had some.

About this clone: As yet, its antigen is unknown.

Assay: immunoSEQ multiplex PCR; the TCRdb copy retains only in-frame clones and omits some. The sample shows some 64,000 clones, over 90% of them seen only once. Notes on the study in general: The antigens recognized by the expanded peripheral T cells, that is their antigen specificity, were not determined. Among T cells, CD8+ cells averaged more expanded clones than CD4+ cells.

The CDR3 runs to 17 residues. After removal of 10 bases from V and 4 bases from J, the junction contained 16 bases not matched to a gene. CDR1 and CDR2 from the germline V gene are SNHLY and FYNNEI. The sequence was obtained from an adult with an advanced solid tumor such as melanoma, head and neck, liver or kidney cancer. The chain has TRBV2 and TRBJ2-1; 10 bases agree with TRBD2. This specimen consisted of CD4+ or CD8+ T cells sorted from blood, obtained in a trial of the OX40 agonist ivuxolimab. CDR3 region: CATSEGLAGEGYNEQFF. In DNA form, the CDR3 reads TGTGCCACTTCGGAGGGGCTAGCGGGAGAAGGGTACAATGAGCAGTTCTTC.